The 4 T cell receptor beta chains given below trace back to one sample, sequenced in a study of T cells in Graves' hyperthyroidism and ophthalmopathy. The TCR beta CDR3 regions underwent amplification using RNA transcripts as the source. RT-PCR in the first round (using the HTBI primer set) targeted the TCR CDR3. Each CDR3 protein is one row after TCRdb ran MiXCR on the multiplex PCR reads. This sample carries 700,000 or so distinct CDR3 sequences, about 16% of them seen once, and the ten largest clones take under 10%. The specimen sequenced was blood. The source of these receptors is a man aged 18 to 30 with Graves' hyperthyroidism.

This clonotype has more than one count but fewer than ten. The limits of the CDR3 on the DNA are not certain, so only TCRdb's listed CDR3 is given. This rearrangement joins TRBV20-1 to TRBJ1-1; TRBD1, as called in the table, went unchecked against the DNA. The CDR3 sequence runs 13 residues, both termini included. CDR1 is DFQATT and CDR2 is SNEGSKA in the germline V gene (reference sequence). CDR3 loop: CSAYGQGVATGIF.

This clonotype was recorded a few times. The V and J genes are TRBV7-2 and TRBJ2-7; no reliable D call. CDR3 size: 14 residues. The ends were cut back, 1 base at V and 9 bases at J, with 16 bases in the middle. Germline CDR1 and CDR2: SGHTA and FQGNSA. The CDR3 sequence: CASSLEFLLRVQYF. CDR3 DNA sequence: TGTGCCAGCAGCTTAGAGTTTCTTCTTCGGGTGCAGTACTTC.

This clonotype came up a few times. This chain joins TRBV24-1 and TRBJ1-1; 10 bases are shared with TRBD1. The CDR3 sequence is 14 residues long. V shed 9 bases, J shed 5 bases, and the junction held 8 bases outside the gene matches. Germline V gene sequence: CDR1 KGHDR, CDR2 SFDVKD. The CDR3 here is CATGRQGAVTEAFF. DNA of the CDR3: TGTGCCACCGGGAGACAGGGGGCAGTTACTGAAGCTTTCTTT.

This rearrangement joins TRBV7-9 to TRBJ1-2; 9 nucleotides line up with TRBD1. Per the germline V gene, CDR1 is SEHNR and CDR2 is FQNEAQ (reference sequence). The CDR3 consists of 14 residues. V trimming: 1 base; J trimming: 6 bases; junction bases outside the gene matches: 3. CDR3 region: CASSLGGQGHGYTF. CDR3 DNA: TGTGCCAGCAGCTTAGGAGGACAGGGGCATGGCTACACCTTC.